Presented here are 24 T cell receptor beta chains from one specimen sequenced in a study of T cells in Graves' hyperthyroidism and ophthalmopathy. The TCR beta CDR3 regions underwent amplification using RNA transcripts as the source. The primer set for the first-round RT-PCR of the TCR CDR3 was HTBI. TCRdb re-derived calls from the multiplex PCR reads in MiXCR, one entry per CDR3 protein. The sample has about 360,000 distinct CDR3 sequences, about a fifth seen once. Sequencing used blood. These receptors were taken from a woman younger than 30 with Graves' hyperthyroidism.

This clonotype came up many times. The DNA of the CDR3 is TGCAGTGCTAGAAAAACCGGGACCGTCACCTTACCTTATGGCTACACCTTC. This sequence encodes CSARKTGTVTLPYGYTF. This chain joins TRBV20-1 and TRBJ1-2, with D tentatively TRBD1 (5 bases). CDR3 length: 17 amino acids. Trimming stripped 2 bases from V and 5 bases from J, with 24 bases between. Germline-derived CDR1 and CDR2 are DFQATT and SNEGSKA (reference sequence).

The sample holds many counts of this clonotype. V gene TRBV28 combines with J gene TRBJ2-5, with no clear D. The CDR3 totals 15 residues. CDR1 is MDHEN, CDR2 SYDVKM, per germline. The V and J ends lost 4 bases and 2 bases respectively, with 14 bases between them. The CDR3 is CASSSSYVTQETQYF. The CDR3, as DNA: TGTGCCAGCAGTTCCTCGTATGTGACTCAAGAGACCCAGTACTTC. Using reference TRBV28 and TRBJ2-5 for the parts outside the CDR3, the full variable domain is DVKVTQSSRYLVKRTGEKVFLECVQDMDHENMFWYRQDPGLGLRLIYFSYDVKMKEKGDIPEGYSVSREKKERFSLILESASTNQTSMYLCASSSSYVTQETQYFGPGTRLLVL.

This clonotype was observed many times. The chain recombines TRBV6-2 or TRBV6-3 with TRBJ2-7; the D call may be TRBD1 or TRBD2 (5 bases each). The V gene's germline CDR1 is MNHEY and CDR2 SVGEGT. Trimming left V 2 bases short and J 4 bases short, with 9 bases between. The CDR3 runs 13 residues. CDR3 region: CASSYRDGYEQYF. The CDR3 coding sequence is TGTGCCAGCAGTTACCGGGACGGATACGAGCAGTACTTC.

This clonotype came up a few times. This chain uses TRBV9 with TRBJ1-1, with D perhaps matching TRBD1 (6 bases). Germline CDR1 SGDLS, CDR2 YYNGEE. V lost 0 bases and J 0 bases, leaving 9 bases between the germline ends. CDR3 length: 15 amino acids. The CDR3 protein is CASSVGDTMNTEAFF. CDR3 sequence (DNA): TGTGCCAGCAGCGTAGGGGACACCATGAACACTGAAGCTTTCTTT.

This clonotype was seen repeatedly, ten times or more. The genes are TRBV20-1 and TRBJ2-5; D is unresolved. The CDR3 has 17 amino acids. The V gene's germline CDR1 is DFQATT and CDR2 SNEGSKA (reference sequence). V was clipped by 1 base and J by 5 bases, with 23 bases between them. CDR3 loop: CSARVSPGVWTPETQYF. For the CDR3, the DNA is TGCAGTGCTAGAGTAAGCCCCGGCGTATGGACCCCGGAGACCCAGTACTTC.

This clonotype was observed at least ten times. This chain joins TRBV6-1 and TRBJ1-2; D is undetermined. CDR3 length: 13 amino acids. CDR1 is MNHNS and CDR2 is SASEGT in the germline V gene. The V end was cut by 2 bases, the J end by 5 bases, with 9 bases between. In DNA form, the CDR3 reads TGTGCCAGCAGTGAACGACGGCGGTATGGCTACACCTTC. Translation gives CASSERRRYGYTF.

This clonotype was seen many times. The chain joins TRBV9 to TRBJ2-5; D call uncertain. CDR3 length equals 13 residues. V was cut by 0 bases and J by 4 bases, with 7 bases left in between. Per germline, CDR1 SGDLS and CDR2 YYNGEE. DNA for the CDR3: TGTGCCAGCAGCGTAGAACAGAGAGAGACCCAGTACTTC. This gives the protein CASSVEQRETQYF.

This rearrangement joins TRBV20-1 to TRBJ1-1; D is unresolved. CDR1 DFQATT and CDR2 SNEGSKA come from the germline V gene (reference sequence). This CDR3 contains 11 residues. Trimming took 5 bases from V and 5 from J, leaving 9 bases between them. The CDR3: CSAEAITEAFF. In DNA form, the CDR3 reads TGCAGTGCTGAGGCAATTACTGAAGCTTTCTTT.

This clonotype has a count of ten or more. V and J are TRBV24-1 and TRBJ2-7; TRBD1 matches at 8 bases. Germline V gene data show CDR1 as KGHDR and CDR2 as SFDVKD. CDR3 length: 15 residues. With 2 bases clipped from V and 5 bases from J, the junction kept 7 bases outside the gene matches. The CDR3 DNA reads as TGTGCCACCAGTGATTCCGGCGACAGGGGTGACGAGCAGTACTTC. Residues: CATSDSGDRGDEQYF.

CDR3 DNA: TGTGCCAGCAGTGTTAGGGGACAGTCCTACGAGCAGTACTTC. Encoded protein: CASSVRGQSYEQYF. J is TRBJ2-7 and V is TRBV6-1; 7 bases fit TRBD1. Germline V CDR1 and CDR2: MNHNS, SASEGT. J lost 1 base, V lost 4 bases, and 4 bases had no gene match. The CDR3 covers 14 residues.

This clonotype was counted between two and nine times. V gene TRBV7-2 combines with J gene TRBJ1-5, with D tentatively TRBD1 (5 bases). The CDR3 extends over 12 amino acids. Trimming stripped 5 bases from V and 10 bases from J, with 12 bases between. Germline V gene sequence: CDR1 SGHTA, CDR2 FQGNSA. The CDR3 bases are TGTGCCAGCAGCCCGGGGGGGGATCCCCAGCATTTT. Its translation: CASSPGGDPQHF.

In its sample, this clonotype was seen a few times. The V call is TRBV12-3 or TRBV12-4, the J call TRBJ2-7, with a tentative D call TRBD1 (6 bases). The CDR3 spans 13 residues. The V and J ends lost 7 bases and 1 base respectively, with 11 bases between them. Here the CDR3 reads CASNRDMSYEQYF. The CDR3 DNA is TGTGCCAGCAATCGGGACATGTCCTACGAGCAGTACTTC.

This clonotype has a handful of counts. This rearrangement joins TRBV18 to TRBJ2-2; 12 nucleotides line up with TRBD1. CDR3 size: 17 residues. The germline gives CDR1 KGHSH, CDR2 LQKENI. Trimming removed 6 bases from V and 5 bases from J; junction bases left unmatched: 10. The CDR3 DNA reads TGTGCCAGCTCGTCGGGACAGGGGGCCTTTCTGACCGGGGAGCTGTTTTTT. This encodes CASSSGQGAFLTGELFF.

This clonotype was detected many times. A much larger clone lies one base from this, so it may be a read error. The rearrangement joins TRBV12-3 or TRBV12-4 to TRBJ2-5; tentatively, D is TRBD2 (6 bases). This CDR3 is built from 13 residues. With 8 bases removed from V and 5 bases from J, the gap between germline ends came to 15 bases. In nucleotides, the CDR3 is TGTGCCAGCTGGGACTCCGGGGTTGAGACCCAGTACTTC. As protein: CASWDSGVETQYF.

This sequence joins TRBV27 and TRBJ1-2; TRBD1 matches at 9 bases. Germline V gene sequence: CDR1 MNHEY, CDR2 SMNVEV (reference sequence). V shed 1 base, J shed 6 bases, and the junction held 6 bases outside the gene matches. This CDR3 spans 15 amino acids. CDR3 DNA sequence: TGTGCCAGCAGTTTATATGGGACAGGGAGTAATGGCTACACCTTC. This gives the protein CASSLYGTGSNGYTF.

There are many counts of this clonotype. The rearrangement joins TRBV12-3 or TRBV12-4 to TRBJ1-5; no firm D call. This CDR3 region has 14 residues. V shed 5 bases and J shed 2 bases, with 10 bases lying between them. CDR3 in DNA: TGTGCCAGCAGTCCGTGGGCCCGCAATCAGCCCCAGCATTTT. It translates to CASSPWARNQPQHF.

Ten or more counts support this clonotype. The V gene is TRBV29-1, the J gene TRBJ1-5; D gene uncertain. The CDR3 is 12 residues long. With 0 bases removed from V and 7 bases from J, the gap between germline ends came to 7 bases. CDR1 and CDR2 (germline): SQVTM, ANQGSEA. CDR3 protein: CSVEDGVQPQHF. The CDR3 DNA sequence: TGCAGCGTTGAAGATGGTGTACAGCCCCAGCATTTT.

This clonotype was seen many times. For the CDR3, the DNA is TGCAGTGCTCCCGGACTAGCAAGCTGGTACCAAGAGACCCAGTACTTC. Amino acid sequence: CSAPGLASWYQETQYF. The V call is TRBV20-1, the J call TRBJ2-5, with TRBD2 matching 8 bases. Trimming at V came to 5 bases and at J to 0 bases, leaving 11 bases not matched to a gene. The length of the CDR3 is 16 residues. The germline gives CDR1 DFQATT, CDR2 SNEGSKA (reference sequence).

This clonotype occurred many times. Here the CDR3 reads CASRDRTGDDEQYF. Written as DNA, the CDR3 is TGTGCCAGCAGGGATCGGACAGGGGACGACGAGCAGTACTTC. The chain joins TRBV2 to TRBJ2-7; 9 positions agree with TRBD1. This CDR3 contains 14 residues. Germline loops: CDR1 SNHLY, CDR2 FYNNEI. The V and J ends lost 6 bases and 5 bases, in that order; junction bases with no gene match: 8.

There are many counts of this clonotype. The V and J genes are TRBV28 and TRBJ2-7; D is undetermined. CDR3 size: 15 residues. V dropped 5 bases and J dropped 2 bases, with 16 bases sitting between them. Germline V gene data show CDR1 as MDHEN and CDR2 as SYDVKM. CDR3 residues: CASSIKPLEPYEQYF. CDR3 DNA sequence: TGTGCCAGCAGTATTAAACCTCTAGAACCCTACGAGCAGTACTTC.

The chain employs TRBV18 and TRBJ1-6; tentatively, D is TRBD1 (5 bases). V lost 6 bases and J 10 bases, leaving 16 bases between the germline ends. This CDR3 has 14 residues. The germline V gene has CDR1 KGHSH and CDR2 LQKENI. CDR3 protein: CASSPGTDSSPLHF. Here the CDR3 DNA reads TGTGCCAGCTCTCCCGGGACCGATAGCTCACCCCTCCACTTT.

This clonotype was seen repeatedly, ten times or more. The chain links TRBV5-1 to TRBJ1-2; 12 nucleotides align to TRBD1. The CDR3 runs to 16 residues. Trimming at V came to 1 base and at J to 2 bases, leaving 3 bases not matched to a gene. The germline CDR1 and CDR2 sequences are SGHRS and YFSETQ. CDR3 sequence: CASSLKGQGANYGYTF. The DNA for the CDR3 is TGCGCCAGCAGCTTGAAGGGACAGGGGGCGAACTATGGCTACACCTTC.

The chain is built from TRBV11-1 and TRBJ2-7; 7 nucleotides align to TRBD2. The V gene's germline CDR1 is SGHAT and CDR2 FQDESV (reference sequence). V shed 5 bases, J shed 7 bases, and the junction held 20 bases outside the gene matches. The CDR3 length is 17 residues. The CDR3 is CASSPRGGLASRREQYF. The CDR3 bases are TGTGCCAGCAGCCCCCGGGGAGGGCTGGCTTCCAGGCGGGAGCAGTACTTC.

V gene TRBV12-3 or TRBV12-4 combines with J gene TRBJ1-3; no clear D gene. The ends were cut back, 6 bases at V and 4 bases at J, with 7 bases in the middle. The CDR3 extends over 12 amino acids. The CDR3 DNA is TGTGCCAGCAGGGTAGAGGGAAACACCATATATTTT. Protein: CASRVEGNTIYF.